The clone carrying this T cell receptor (beta chain) was observed at least ten times. CDR3 size: 15 residues. The V end lost 5 bases, the J end lost 5 bases, and 18 bases lay between the germline ends. Germline V CDR1 and CDR2: SGHTA, FQGNSA. TCRdb's table, derived via immunoSEQ multiplex PCR, lists solely in-frame clones and lacks some. The sample yields about 300,000 clones, approximately 90% seen once. This sample is part of a study of blood T cell repertoires in COVID-19. Study overall: COVID-19 samples collected from the United States, Italy and Spain covered acute and convalescent phases.

While infection was still active, Seattle patients were enrolled and then followed longitudinally. The specimen sequenced was peripheral blood. This receptor was taken from a woman aged 50 to 60 with COVID-19, enrolled during active disease. V gene TRBV7-2 combines with J gene TRBJ2-5; a weak D match, TRBD2 (6 bases). Written as DNA, the CDR3 is TGTGCCAGCAGCCCAACCGGGACTCTGACGGAGACCCAGTACTTC. This sequence encodes CASSPTGTLTETQYF.